This T cell receptor (beta chain) was sequenced for a study of beta chain features in type 1 diabetes. As every portion of the isolated RNA was reverse transcribed, the sequencing read expressed TCRB transcripts. The average output of naive, central memory and regulatory T cell samples was 3 million to 4 million reads. Clones were read by immunoSEQ multiplex PCR, and TCRdb kept only the in-frame ones, dropping some. The data contain some 900,000 clones, 17% of them singletons. This clone was counted between two and nine times. Trimming stripped 4 bases from V and 4 bases from J, with 9 bases between. This CDR3 is 13 amino acids long. The germline gives CDR1 ENHRY, CDR2 SYGVKD.

Specimen: naive CD4+ T cells from blood. The sequence derives from a woman in her late teens or twenties in good health. The chain links TRBV10-3 to TRBJ2-3; D ambiguous. CDR3 residues: CAISGTYADTQYF. The CDR3 bases are TGTGCCATCAGTGGCACTTATGCAGATACGCAGTATTTT.